Below, 18 T cell receptor beta chains from the same sample are listed, as sequenced in a study of identical twins. TCRdb independently ran MiXCR on the 5' RACE reads; one entry per CDR3 protein. The profile covers hundreds of thousands of distinct CDR3 sequences, with about 20% appearing a single time and roughly 14% taken by the ten largest. These data are also associated with another study on T cells expressing NK-cell markers.

Specimen: PBMCs. The receptors originated from a young woman in good health.

The chain is built from TRBV6-2 or TRBV6-3 and TRBJ2-7; D uncertain. Germline CDR1 reads MNHEY; CDR2 reads SVGEGT. CDR3 length equals 12 residues. Trimming removed 7 bases at V and 5 bases at J, with 12 bases between. CDR3 in amino acids: CASKRYEDEQYF. The CDR3 DNA is TGTGCCAGCAAGAGGTACGAGGACGAGCAGTACTTC.

The rearrangement uses TRBV20-1 and TRBJ2-5; the match to TRBD2 covers 10 bases. The CDR3 runs 16 residues. The V segment lost 2 bases and the J segment 0 bases; nucleotides outside the gene matches: 6. The germline V gene has CDR1 DFQATT and CDR2 SNEGSKA (reference sequence). CDR3 DNA sequence: TGCAGTGCTAGACCCCTAGCGGGGGTGTACCAAGAGACCCAGTACTTC. This sequence encodes CSARPLAGVYQETQYF.

Only a few counts were recorded for this clonotype. The chain carries TRBV6-1 and TRBJ1-6, with TRBD1 matching over 7 bases. With V trimmed by 5 bases and J by 13 bases, 8 bases remained unmatched. The CDR3 runs to 13 residues. Germline CDR1 is MNHNS and CDR2 is SASEGT. This CDR3 is CASSTQGMTPLHF. The CDR3 DNA is TGTGCCAGCAGTACACAGGGGATGACTCCCCTCCACTTT.

The chain carries TRBV5-1 and TRBJ1-6; TRBD1 matches 11 bases. Germline V lookup: CDR1 SGHRS, CDR2 YFSETQ. V lost 7 bases, J lost 10 bases, and 13 bases stayed unmatched. The length of the CDR3 is 16 residues. CDR3 sequence reads: CASRQGDRGNGSPLHF. The CDR3, as DNA: TGCGCCAGCCGACAGGGGGACAGGGGGAATGGATCACCCCTCCACTTT.

V and J are TRBV29-1 and TRBJ2-7; no clear D. Trimming took off 6 bases at V and 6 bases at J, with 15 bases between the two ends. CDR1 SQVTM and CDR2 ANQGSEA come from the germline V gene. This CDR3 spans 12 amino acids. The DNA of the CDR3 is TGCAGCGTAGTTACACTATTGGGCGAGCAGTACTTC. It encodes CSVVTLLGEQYF.

J is TRBJ1-6 and V is TRBV19, with D perhaps matching TRBD1 (5 bases). CDR3 length: 13 amino acids. Per germline, CDR1 LNHDA and CDR2 SQIVND (reference sequence). Between the trimmed V and J ends, which lost 7 bases and 14 bases, there was a span of 18 bases. The CDR3 DNA is TGTGCCAGTACGGCGGGGTGGAGGGGAACCCTCCACTTT. Protein sequence: CASTAGWRGTLHF.

The chain has TRBV3-1 and TRBJ2-1, with D perhaps matching TRBD2 (7 bases). The CDR3 runs to 15 residues. V was shortened by 5 bases and J by 4 bases, with 15 bases between the two germline ends. Germline V lookup: CDR1 LGHDT, CDR2 YNNKEL (reference sequence). DNA for the CDR3: TGTGCCAGCAGCGGGGGGGGCGGGGTATACAATGAGCAGTTCTTC. Translating it yields CASSGGGGVYNEQFF.

This clonotype was observed a few times. The CDR3 loop is CASSPLSGSGRETQYF. The CDR3 nucleotides read TGTGCCAGCAGTCCCCTATCGGGGTCTGGGAGGGAGACCCAGTACTTC. The rearrangement joins TRBV27 to TRBJ2-5, with TRBD2 as a possible D gene (6 bases). The length of the CDR3 is 16 residues. Trimming pared 5 bases from V and 5 bases from J, leaving 21 bases between. Germline CDR1 MNHEY, CDR2 SMNVEV (reference sequence).

This clonotype was recorded many times. This chain links TRBV20-1 with TRBJ2-7; no clear D gene. Trimming removed 1 base from V and 3 bases from J, with 7 bases in between. The CDR3 is 12 amino acids. Germline V gives CDR1 DFQATT, CDR2 SNEGSKA (reference sequence). CDR3 in DNA: TGCAGTGCTAGAGGCAGGAGCTACGAGCAGTACTTC. Translated: CSARGRSYEQYF.

V is TRBV27 and J is TRBJ2-1; D perhaps matches TRBD2 (5 bases). Germline V gene lookup returns CDR1 MNHEY and CDR2 SMNVEV (reference sequence). This CDR3 comprises 16 residues. Trimming removed 0 bases from V and 9 bases from J, with 18 bases in between. The CDR3 DNA follows: TGTGCCAGCAGTTTATCTCGGGGAAGCGGACGATCTGAGCAGTTCTTC. Its protein is CASSLSRGSGRSEQFF.

This clonotype was seen a handful of times. The chain combines TRBV6-5 with TRBJ2-2; TRBD2 agrees at 12 bases. The CDR3 has 16 residues. The germline V gene has CDR1 MNHEY and CDR2 SVGAGI. The junction had 5 bases not matched to a gene; V was cut back by 2 bases and J by 7 bases. CDR3 nucleotides: TGTGCCAGCAGTTACCTAGCGGGGGGGCCCTACGGGGAGCTGTTTTTT. Translation gives CASSYLAGGPYGELFF.

This rearrangement joins TRBV7-2 to TRBJ1-1; D remains unclear. The CDR3 sequence is 14 residues long. V lost 6 bases to trimming and J lost 1 base, with 12 bases between them. Germline V gives CDR1 SGHTA, CDR2 FQGNSA. The CDR3 loop reads CASRKDPTNTEAFF. CDR3 DNA sequence: TGTGCCAGCAGAAAAGACCCGACGAACACTGAAGCTTTCTTT.

This clonotype was observed a handful of times. CDR3 in amino acids: CASSDPGHLYGYTF. The DNA of the CDR3 is TGTGCCAGCAGTGATCCCGGGCACCTCTATGGCTACACCTTC. The genes are TRBV12-3 or TRBV12-4 and TRBJ1-2; no definite D call. Trimming removed 5 bases from V and 4 bases from J, with 14 bases in between. This CDR3 spans 14 amino acids.

The sample holds a few counts of this clonotype. This chain links TRBV6-5 with TRBJ2-3; D is uncertain. Germline V gene lookup returns CDR1 MNHEY and CDR2 SVGAGI. The CDR3 runs 15 residues. The V and J ends lost 4 bases and 0 bases respectively, with 11 bases between them. The CDR3 is CASSFAARSTDTQYF. As DNA, the CDR3 is TGTGCCAGCAGTTTTGCTGCTAGGAGCACAGATACGCAGTATTTT.

Remarks on this clonotype: A much larger clone lies one base from this, so it may be a read error. The genes are TRBV20-1 and TRBJ1-2, with 7 bases aligning to TRBD1. In germline, CDR1 is DFQATT, CDR2 SNEGSKA (reference sequence). V lost 5 bases, J lost 4 bases, and 4 bases stayed unmatched. The CDR3 runs to 12 residues. The CDR3 DNA follows: TGCAGTGCTTCGGACAGGAGCTATGGCTACACCTTC. This encodes CSASDRSYGYTF.

The V call is TRBV20-1, the J call TRBJ2-1, with 13 nucleotides matching TRBD2. The CDR3 covers 14 residues. Unmatched junction bases numbered 6, after V lost 5 bases and J lost 8 bases. Germline CDR1 and CDR2: DFQATT and SNEGSKA (reference sequence). CDR3 coding DNA: TGCAGTGCTCTTTGGACTAGCGGGAGTTATGAGCAGTTCTTC. It codes for CSALWTSGSYEQFF.

This clonotype was detected only a few times. V and J are TRBV6-1 and TRBJ2-1, with TRBD2 identical over 9 bases. Germline lookup yields CDR1 MNHNS and CDR2 SASEGT. V was clipped by 7 bases and J by 2 bases; unmatched bases: 6. This CDR3 comprises 15 residues. This CDR3 reads CASILTSGTYNEQFF. The CDR3 bases are TGTGCCAGCATTCTGACTAGCGGCACCTACAATGAGCAGTTCTTC.

This clonotype was seen only a few times. The chain carries TRBV6-1 and TRBJ1-2; 10 bases are a match to TRBD1. This CDR3 is 15 amino acids long. Trimming cost V 6 bases and J 2 bases; bases outside gene matches: 6. Germline CDR1 MNHNS, CDR2 SASEGT. For the CDR3, the DNA is TGTGCCAGCAGGACCGACAGGGGGCGAAACTATGGCTACACCTTC. Protein product: CASRTDRGRNYGYTF.